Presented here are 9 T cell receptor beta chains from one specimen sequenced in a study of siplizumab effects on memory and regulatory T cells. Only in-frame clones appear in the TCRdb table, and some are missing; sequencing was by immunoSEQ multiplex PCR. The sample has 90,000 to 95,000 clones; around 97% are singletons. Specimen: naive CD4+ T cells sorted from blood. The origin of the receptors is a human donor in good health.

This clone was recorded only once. CDR3 nucleotides: TGTGCCAGCAGTGAATCCAGAGGTCCCCTTGACGAGCAGTACTTC. This gives the protein CASSESRGPLDEQYF. The chain is built from TRBV25-1 and TRBJ2-7; D is uncertain. This CDR3 spans 15 amino acids. The germline gives CDR1 MGHDK, CDR2 SYGVNS. The V end lost 1 base, the J end lost 5 bases, and 15 bases lay between the germline ends.

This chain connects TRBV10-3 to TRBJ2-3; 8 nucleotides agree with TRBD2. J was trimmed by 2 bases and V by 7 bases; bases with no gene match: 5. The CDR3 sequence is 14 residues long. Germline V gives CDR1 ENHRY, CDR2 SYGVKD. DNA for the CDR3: TGTGCCATCACGGGGGGGGAGAACACAGATACGCAGTATTTT. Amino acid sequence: CAITGGENTDTQYF.

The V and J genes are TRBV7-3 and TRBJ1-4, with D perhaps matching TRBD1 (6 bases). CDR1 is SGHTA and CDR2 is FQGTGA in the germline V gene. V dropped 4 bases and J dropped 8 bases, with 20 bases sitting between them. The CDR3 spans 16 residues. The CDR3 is CASSSSTRRGDEKLFF. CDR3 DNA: TGTGCCAGCAGCTCCTCTACGCGCAGGGGCGACGAAAAACTGTTTTTT.

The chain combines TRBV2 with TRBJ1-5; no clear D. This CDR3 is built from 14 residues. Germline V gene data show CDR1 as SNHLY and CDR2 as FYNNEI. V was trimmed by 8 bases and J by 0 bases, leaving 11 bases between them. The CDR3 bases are TGTGCCAGCTTAGGCAGGAATAGCAATCAGCCCCAGCATTTT. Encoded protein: CASLGRNSNQPQHF.

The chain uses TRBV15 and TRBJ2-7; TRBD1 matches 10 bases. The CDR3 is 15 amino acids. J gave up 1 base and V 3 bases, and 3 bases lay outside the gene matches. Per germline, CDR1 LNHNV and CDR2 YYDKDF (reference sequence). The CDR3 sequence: CATSRLDRGSYEQYF. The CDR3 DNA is TGTGCCACCAGCAGGTTGGACAGGGGGTCCTACGAGCAGTACTTC.

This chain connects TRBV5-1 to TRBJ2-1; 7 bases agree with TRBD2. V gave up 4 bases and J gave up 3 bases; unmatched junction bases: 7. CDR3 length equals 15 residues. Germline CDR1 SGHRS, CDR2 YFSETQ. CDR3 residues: CASSLSGVSYNEQFF. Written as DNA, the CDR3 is TGCGCCAGCAGCCTAAGCGGGGTTAGCTACAATGAGCAGTTCTTC. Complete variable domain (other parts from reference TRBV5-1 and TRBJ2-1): KAGVTQTPRYLIKTRGQQVTLSCSPISGHRSVSWYQQTPGQGLQFLFEYFSETQRNKGNFPGRFSGRQFSNSRSEMNVSTLELGDSALYLCASSLSGVSYNEQFFGPGTRLTVL.

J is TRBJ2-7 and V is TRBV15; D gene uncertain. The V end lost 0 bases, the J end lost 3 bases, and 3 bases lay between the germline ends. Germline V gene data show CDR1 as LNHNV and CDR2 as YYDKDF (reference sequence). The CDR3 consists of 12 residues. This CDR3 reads CATSRDFYEQYF. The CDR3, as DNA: TGTGCCACCAGCAGAGACTTCTACGAGCAGTACTTC.

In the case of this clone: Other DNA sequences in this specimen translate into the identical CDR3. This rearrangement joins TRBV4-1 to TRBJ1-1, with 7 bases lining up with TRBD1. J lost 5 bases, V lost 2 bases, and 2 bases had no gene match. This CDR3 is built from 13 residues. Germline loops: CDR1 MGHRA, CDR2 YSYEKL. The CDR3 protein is CASSQPDRTEAFF. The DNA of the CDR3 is TGCGCCAGCAGCCAACCGGACAGGACTGAAGCTTTCTTT.

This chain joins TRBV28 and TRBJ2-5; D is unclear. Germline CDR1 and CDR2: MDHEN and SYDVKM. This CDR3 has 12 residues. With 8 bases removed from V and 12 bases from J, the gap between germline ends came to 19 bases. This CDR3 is CASAPLGRGEYF. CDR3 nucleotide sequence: TGTGCCAGCGCACCCCTGGGTCGTGGGGAGTACTTC. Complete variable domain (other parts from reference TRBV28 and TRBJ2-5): DVKVTQSSRYLVKRTGEKVFLECVQDMDHENMFWYRQDPGLGLRLIYFSYDVKMKEKGDIPEGYSVSREKKERFSLILESASTNQTSMYLCASAPLGRGEYFGPGTRLLVL.